This T cell receptor (beta chain) stems from a study of tumor-infiltrating lymphocytes in primary liver carcinoma. In the study overall: Measuring about 4.2 to 10 cm across, the tumors were staged as T1-T3 N0M0. The number of productive TCRbeta reads per sample ranged from roughly 3.65 to 7.5 million and was similar across tissue types.

Joint extraction of RNA and DNA used roughly 19-31 mg of bulk tissue that was unsorted. Tumor samples uniformly had over 80% viable tumor cells. This clonotype has ten or more counts. The antigen is not known. General observations from the study: Tumors had a significantly higher top-250-clone fraction than blood (p = 0.039).

Synthesis of TCR beta cDNA was carried out from approximately 500 ng total RNA with a constant-region primer. Three rounds of nested multiplex PCR with slightly modified ARM-PCR produced TCR beta libraries. Rounds one and two of PCR, each of roughly 10 cycles, were primed with TRBV1-TRBV30 forward primers and a C-beta reverse primer. TCRdb reprocessed the multiplex PCR reads via MiXCR and lists one record per CDR3 protein. The table lists about 35,000 distinct CDR3 sequences, roughly 74% of them singletons. CDR1 and CDR2 from the germline V gene are KGHDR and SFDVKD. CDR3 length: 15 amino acids. V dropped 1 base and J dropped 3 bases, with 11 bases sitting between them.

Source material: liver tumor tissue from sampling region 4. The subset was: tumor region T4, right-lateral pole. The clonotype was recovered from a man aged 35-49 years with primary liver carcinoma and hepatitis B virus infection. This chain joins TRBV24-1 and TRBJ2-5; D perhaps matches TRBD2 (6 bases). The CDR3 region is CATSDFGTGKETQYF. DNA for the CDR3: TGTGCCACCAGTGATTTCGGGACTGGAAAAGAGACCCAGTACTTC.